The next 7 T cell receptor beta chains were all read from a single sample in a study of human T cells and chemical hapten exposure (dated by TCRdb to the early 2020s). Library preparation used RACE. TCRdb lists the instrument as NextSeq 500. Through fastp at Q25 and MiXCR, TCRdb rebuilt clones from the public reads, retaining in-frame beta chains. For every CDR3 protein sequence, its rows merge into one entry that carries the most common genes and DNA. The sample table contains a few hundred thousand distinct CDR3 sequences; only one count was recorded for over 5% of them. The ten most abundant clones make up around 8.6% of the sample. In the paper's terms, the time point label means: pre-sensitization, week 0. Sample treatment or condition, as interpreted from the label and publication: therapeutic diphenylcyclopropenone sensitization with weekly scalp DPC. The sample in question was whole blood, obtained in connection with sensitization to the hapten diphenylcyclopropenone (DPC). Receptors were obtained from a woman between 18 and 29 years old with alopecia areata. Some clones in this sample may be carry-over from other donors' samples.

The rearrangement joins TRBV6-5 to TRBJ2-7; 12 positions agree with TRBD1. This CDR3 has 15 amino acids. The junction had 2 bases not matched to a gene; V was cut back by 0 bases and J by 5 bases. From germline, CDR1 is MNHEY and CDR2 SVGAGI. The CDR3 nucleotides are TGTGCCAGCAGTTACTCGGGACAGGGGGCTAACGAGCAGTACTTC. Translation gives CASSYSGQGANEQYF.

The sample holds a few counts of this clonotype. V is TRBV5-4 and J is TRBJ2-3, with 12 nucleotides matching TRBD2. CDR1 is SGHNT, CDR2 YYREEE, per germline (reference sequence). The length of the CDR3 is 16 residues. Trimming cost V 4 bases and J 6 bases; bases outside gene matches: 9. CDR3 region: CASSRLTSGSVDTQYF. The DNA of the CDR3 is TGTGCCAGCAGCCGATTGACTAGCGGGAGCGTGGATACGCAGTATTTT.

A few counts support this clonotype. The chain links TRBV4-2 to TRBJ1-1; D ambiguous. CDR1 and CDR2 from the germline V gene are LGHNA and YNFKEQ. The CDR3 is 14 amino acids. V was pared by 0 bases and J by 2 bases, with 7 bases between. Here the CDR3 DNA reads TGTGCCAGCAGCCAAGAGACTTCCAACACTGAAGCTTTCTTT. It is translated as CASSQETSNTEAFF.

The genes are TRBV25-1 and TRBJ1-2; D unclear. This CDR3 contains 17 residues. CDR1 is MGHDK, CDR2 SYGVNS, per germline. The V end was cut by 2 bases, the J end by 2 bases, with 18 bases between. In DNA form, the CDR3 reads TGTGCCAGCAGTGAAATTCTGGGGAAAGAGGGAAACTATGGCTACACCTTC. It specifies CASSEILGKEGNYGYTF.

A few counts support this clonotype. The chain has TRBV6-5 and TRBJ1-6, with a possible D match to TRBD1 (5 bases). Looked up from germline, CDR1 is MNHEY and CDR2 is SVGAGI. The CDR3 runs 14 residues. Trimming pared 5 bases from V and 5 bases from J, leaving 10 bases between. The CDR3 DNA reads TGTGCCAGCAGTCCCCAGGACAATAATTCACCCCTCCACTTT. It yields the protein CASSPQDNNSPLHF.

The CDR3 region has the DNA TGCGCCAGCAGCCCCCGGACAGGGATGTACGAGCAGTACTTC. The encoded protein is CASSPRTGMYEQYF. The V gene is TRBV5-1, the J gene TRBJ2-7; 8 bases agree with TRBD1. The CDR3 is 14 amino acids. Germline CDR1 SGHRS, CDR2 YFSETQ. With 4 bases clipped from V and 4 bases from J, the junction kept 7 bases outside the gene matches. Full variable domain (remainder filled in from reference TRBV5-1 and TRBJ2-7): KAGVTQTPRYLIKTRGQQVTLSCSPISGHRSVSWYQQTPGQGLQFLFEYFSETQRNKGNFPGRFSGRQFSNSRSEMNVSTLELGDSALYLCASSPRTGMYEQYFGPGTRLTVT.

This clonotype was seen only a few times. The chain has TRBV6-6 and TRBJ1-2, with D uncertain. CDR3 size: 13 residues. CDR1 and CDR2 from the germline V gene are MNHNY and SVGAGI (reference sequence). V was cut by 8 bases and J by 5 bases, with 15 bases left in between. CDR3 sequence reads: CASSWADRYGYTF. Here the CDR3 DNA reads TGTGCCAGCTCCTGGGCAGACCGTTATGGCTACACCTTC.